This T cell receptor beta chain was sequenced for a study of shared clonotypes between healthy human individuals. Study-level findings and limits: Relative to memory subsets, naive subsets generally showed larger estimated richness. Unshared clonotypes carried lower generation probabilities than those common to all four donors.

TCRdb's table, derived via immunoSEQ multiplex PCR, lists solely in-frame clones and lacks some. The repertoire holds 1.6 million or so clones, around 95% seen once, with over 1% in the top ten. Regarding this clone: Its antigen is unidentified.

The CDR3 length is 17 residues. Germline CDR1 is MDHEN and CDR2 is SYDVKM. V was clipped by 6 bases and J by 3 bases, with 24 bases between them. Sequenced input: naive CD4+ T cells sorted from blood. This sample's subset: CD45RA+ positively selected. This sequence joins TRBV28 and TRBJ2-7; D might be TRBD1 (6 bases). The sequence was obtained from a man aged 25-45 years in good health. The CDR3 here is CASRQLLMDSSRYEQYF. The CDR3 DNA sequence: TGTGCCAGCAGGCAACTCCTAATGGACAGTTCCCGCTACGAGCAGTACTTC.